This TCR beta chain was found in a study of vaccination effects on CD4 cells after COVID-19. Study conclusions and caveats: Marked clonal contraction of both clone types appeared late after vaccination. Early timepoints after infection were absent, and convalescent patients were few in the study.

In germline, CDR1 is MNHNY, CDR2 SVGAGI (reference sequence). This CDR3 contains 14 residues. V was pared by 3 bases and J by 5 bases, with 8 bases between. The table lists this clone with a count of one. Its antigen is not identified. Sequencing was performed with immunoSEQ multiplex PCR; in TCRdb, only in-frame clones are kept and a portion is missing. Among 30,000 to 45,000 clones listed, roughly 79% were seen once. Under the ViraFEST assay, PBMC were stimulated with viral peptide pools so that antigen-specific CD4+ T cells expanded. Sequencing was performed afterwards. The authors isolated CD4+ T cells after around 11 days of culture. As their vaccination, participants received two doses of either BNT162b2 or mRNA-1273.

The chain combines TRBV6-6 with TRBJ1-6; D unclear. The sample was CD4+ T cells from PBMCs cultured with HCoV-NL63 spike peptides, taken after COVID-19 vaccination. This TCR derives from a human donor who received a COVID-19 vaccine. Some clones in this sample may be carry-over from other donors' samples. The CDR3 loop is CASSYRRDNSPLHF. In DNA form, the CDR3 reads TGTGCCAGCAGTTATAGGCGGGATAATTCACCCCTCCACTTT.